This TCR beta chain emerged from a study of T cells after yellow fever vaccination. Looking at the study overall: SMART-Seq v4 Ultra Low Input served to prepare low-cell-number fractions.

In making TCR cDNA, 5'RACE template switching added a universal primer site and UMIs to it. Each CDR3 protein is one row after TCRdb ran MiXCR on the 5' RACE reads. Among almost 600,000 distinct CDR3 sequences listed, about 13% were seen once. On this clonotype: The antigen is undetermined.

Germline-derived CDR1 and CDR2 are MRHNA and SNTAGT. This CDR3 spans 11 amino acids. Trimming stripped 8 bases from V and 3 bases from J, with 7 bases between. General study results and limits: Peak timing came faster in the weaker secondary response, day 5 versus 15.

This specimen consisted of PBMCs, obtained on the day of the yellow fever booster vaccination. The TCR was taken from a man aged 30-40 years who received the YFV17D yellow fever vaccine. The V and J genes are TRBV6-4 and TRBJ1-1; D is undetermined. Written as DNA, the CDR3 is TGTGCCAGCGGGCCGTACACTGAAGCTTTCTTT. Translated, it gives CASGPYTEAFF.